A single sample gave rise to the 10 T cell receptor delta chains below, sequenced in a study of γδ T cells in repeated Plasmodium falciparum infection (dated by TCRdb to the early 2020s). For bulk TCR repertoire analysis, Vgamma9/Vdelta2+ and Vdelta2-negative gammadelta T cell populations were isolated by flow sorting from peripheral blood mononuclear cells. To prepare the library, multiplex PCR was applied. Sequencing relied on an Illumina MiSeq. For TCRdb, the public reads were processed anew by CATT, and duplicate DNA sequences were folded into one row. Counted in this sample were approximately 53,000 delta-chain clones; around 1.5% of them appeared once. The ten largest clones capture approximately 16% of the sample. Sequencing was performed on gamma-delta T cells from blood. These receptors were taken from a pool of human donors (malaria-infected and uninfected, not separated).

Details on this clone: TCRdb records a much larger clone's protein for this DNA, with a difference at residue 12 that likely arises from a read error; the protein given is the translation of the DNA. The genes are TRDV3 and TRDJ1; TRDD3 aligns across 8 bases. TCRdb records no J gene; here it was assigned by comparing the DNA to germline. Germline V gives CDR1 TVYSNPD, CDR2 GDNSRS (reference sequence). Unmatched junction bases numbered 30, after V lost 5 bases and J lost 4 bases. The CDR3 consists of 20 residues. CDR3 in DNA: TGTGCCCGGGTGAGTCCTACCGTATACTGGGGGGTACGCTCCATCGATAAACTCATCTTT. It specifies CARVSPTVYWGVRSIDKLIF. Looking up the rest from reference TRDV3 and TRDJ1 gives the full variable domain: CDKVTQSSPDQTVASGSEVVLLCTYDTVYSNPDLFWYRIRPDYSFQFVFYGDNSRSEGADFTQGRFSVKHILTQKAFHLVISPVRTEDSATYYCARVSPTVYWGVRSIDKLIFGKGTRVTVEP.

Only a few counts were recorded for this clone. TCRdb attributes to this sequence the protein of a much larger clone, which differs from the DNA translation at residue 7; a read error is likely, and the protein displayed is translated from the DNA. The V segment is TRDV1, and no J call was made; no check of the table's D call, TRDD3, against the DNA was made. Germline CDR1 TSWWSYY, CDR2 QGS. The CDR3 is made up of 25 amino acids. The CDR3 bases are TGTGCTCTTGGGGAACAAGGTATCAGGTACCCCATTGTGGGGGATACGTTCAGGTACACCGATAAACTCACCTTT. Residues: CALGEQGIRYPIVGDTFRYTDKLTF.

This clone was seen only a few times. The TCRdb protein comes from a much larger clone and disagrees with this DNA's translation at residue 12, likely due to a read error; the protein given here is derived from the DNA. V gene TRDV1 combines with J gene TRDJ1; 8 nucleotides align to TRDD3. Trimming removed 5 bases from V and 7 bases from J; junction bases left unmatched: 42. Germline V gives CDR1 TSWWSYY, CDR2 QGS. CDR3 length: 25 amino acids. CDR3 DNA sequence: TGTGCTCTTGGGCTACCGGCGGGTTTCCTATGGCCTCTAGGGTACTGGGGGCCCGAGGGAAGTAAACTCATCTTT. Protein: CALGLPAGFLWPLGYWGPEGSKLIF.

To note about this clone: Since a much larger clone is just one base distant, this may be a read error. The identical CDR3 is also encoded by other nucleotide sequences in the sample. No J gene call was made, and the V gene is TRDV1. CDR3 length: 14 residues. Germline CDR1 and CDR2: TSWWSYY and QGS. The CDR3 nucleotides are TGTGCTCTTGGGATCTTGGGTTGCACCGATAAACTCATCTTC. Translated: CALGILGCTDKLIF.

The table lists this clone with many counts. It is likely a read error: a sequence one base away is far more abundant. Additional DNA sequences in this sample encode the identical CDR3. This rearrangement joins TRDV1 to TRDJ1, with 10 nucleotides matching TRDD3. Germline V gene sequence: CDR1 TSWWSYY, CDR2 QGS. This CDR3 spans 17 amino acids. CDR3 coding DNA: TGTGCTCTTGGGGAAGCTGTGTACTGGGGGATGGCCGATAAACTTATCTTT. Translation: CALGEAVYWGMADKLIF.

Note on this clone: TCRdb's protein, taken from a much larger clone, differs from this DNA's translation at residue 12, likely owing to a read error; the protein displayed comes from the DNA. This chain joins TRDV1 and TRDJ1, with 7 bases matching TRDD2. No J segment appears in TCRdb, so it was assigned here by matching the sequence to germline. CDR1 and CDR2 (germline): TSWWSYY, QGS. The CDR3 extends over 20 amino acids. V trimming: 3 bases; J trimming: 3 bases; junction bases outside the gene matches: 22. The CDR3 DNA follows: TGTGCTCTTGGGGACCTTTCCTACCGGTACTGGAGGATTATTTCCGATAAACTCATCTTT. Translated, it gives CALGDLSYRYWRIISDKLIF.

The count of this clone is one. The J gene is uncalled and the V gene is TRDV1; the table's D call, TRDD3, has no DNA check behind it. There are 17 residues in the CDR3. Germline V lookup: CDR1 TSWWSYY, CDR2 QGS. The DNA for the CDR3 is TGTGCTCTTGGGGAACTCCAGCTGGGGGATATCCTGACAGCACAACACTTC. This sequence encodes CALGELQLGDILTAQHF.

Regarding this clone: This DNA translates differently at residue 24 from the TCRdb protein, which is that of a much larger clone; a read error is likely, and the protein shown is the DNA's own translation. V gene TRDV1 combines with J gene TRDJ1; 12 bases align to TRDD3. Germline loops: CDR1 TSWWSYY, CDR2 QGS. The CDR3 extends over 27 amino acids. The CDR3 is CALGEIWGASYPQYWGIHRCDTDRLIF. In DNA form, the CDR3 reads TGTGCTCTTGGGGAAATTTGGGGTGCGTCCTACCCCCAGTACTGGGGGATACATCGTTGTGACACCGATAGACTCATCTTT.

Turning to this clone: This DNA translates differently at residue 8 from the TCRdb protein, which is that of a much larger clone; a read error is likely, and the protein shown is the DNA's own translation. This sequence joins TRDV1 and TRDJ1; 11 bases are shared with TRDD3. This CDR3 is built from 19 residues. The junction had 17 bases not matched to a gene; V was cut back by 4 bases and J by 4 bases. CDR1 TSWWSYY and CDR2 QGS come from the germline V gene. The CDR3: CALGGFDSYVLGDIDKLIF. The CDR3 nucleotides are TGTGCTCTTGGGGGATTCGATAGCTACGTACTGGGGGATATCGATAAACTCATCTTT.

This clone was seen repeatedly, ten times or more. The protein given by TCRdb reflects a much larger clone and differs at residue 12 from this DNA's translation, likely from a read error; the protein shown is the DNA's translation. V usage is TRDV2 and J usage is TRDJ1; D uncertain. Germline loops: CDR1 GEAIGNYY, CDR2 EKD. V was cut by 1 base and J by 1 base, with 21 bases left in between. CDR3 size: 18 residues. CDR3 sequence (DNA): TGTGCCTGTGACACGAAGTACTACCAGCCGATGTGCACCGATAAACTCATCTTT. It encodes CACDTKYYQPMCTDKLIF.